The T cell receptor (beta chain) described here comes from a study of blood T cell repertoires in COVID-19. Study-wide context: The United States, Italy and Spain supplied acute and convalescent COVID-19 samples. The analysed material was cDNA or gDNA that came from T cells, B-cell-depleted T cells, or PBMCs.

Original data processing: The authors estimated nucleated cell counts from reference gene primer amplification. Clones were read by immunoSEQ multiplex PCR, and TCRdb kept only the in-frame ones, dropping some. V and J calls and clone size follow that table, whereas D and trimming were derived from the DNA. This repertoire shows 120,000 or so clones, 82% found once; its top ten account for 3.5% to 5.5%. V lost 0 bases, J lost 3 bases, and 11 bases lay in between. CDR1 and CDR2 from the germline V gene are SGHRS and YFSETQ. The CDR3 is 15 residues long. This chain uses TRBV5-1 with TRBJ2-3, with D possibly being TRBD2 (5 bases). The source of this sequence is a woman between 65 and 79 years old with acute or convalescent COVID-19. Sequenced input: peripheral blood. The CDR3 loop reads CASSLDPGVTDTQYF. CDR3 in DNA: TGCGCCAGCAGCTTGGACCCCGGGGTGACAGATACGCAGTATTTT.